Presented here are 4 T cell receptor beta chains from one specimen sequenced in a study of shared clonotypes between healthy human individuals. TCRdb's copy holds only in-frame clones and misses some; the assay was immunoSEQ multiplex PCR. Altogether some 1 million clones are present, about 70% being singletons, with the ten largest covering roughly 1.5%. Source material: memory CD4+ T cells sorted from blood. The subset here: CD45RA-negative fraction. All receptors come from a man between 18 and 35 years old in good health.

The chain links TRBV19 to TRBJ2-7, with D possibly TRBD1 on 6 matching bases. V dropped 2 bases and J dropped 5 bases, with 16 bases sitting between them. Per germline, CDR1 LNHDA and CDR2 SQIVND (reference sequence). The CDR3 runs to 15 residues. The CDR3 region is CASSISTGTRDEQYF. CDR3 nucleotides: TGTGCCAGTAGTATAAGCACCGGGACAAGGGACGAGCAGTACTTC.

Points on this clone: The same CDR3 is also encoded by other DNA sequences in this sample. The chain combines TRBV9 with TRBJ2-2, with D possibly being TRBD1 (6 bases). Germline lookup yields CDR1 SGDLS and CDR2 YYNGEE. Trimming stripped 0 bases from V and 1 base from J, with 7 bases between. This CDR3 is 15 amino acids long. The CDR3 protein is CASSVGTVNTGELFF. The CDR3, as DNA: TGTGCCAGCAGCGTAGGGACAGTGAACACCGGGGAGCTGTTTTTT.

The chain combines TRBV5-4 with TRBJ1-1; 7 nucleotides align to TRBD1. Germline loops: CDR1 SGHNT, CDR2 YYREEE (reference sequence). V trimming: 4 bases; J trimming: 0 bases; junction bases outside the gene matches: 3. The CDR3 has 14 amino acids. The CDR3 nucleotides are TGTGCCAGCAGCAAAGGGGGCATGAACACTGAAGCTTTCTTT. Its protein is CASSKGGMNTEAFF.

The CDR3 DNA reads TGTGCCAGCAGCTCTCTGGGCCTGACTCGGGACACTGAAGCTTTCTTT. It codes for CASSSLGLTRDTEAFF. V usage is TRBV11-2 and J usage is TRBJ1-1; D not resolved. Germline lookup yields CDR1 SGHAT and CDR2 FQNNGV. The V gene lost 4 bases and the J gene lost 3 bases, with 18 bases spanning the gap. The CDR3 contains 16 residues.